This is a list of T cell receptor beta chains from one sample in a study of T cell responses to AZD1222 COVID-19 vaccine. The protocol was immunoSEQ multiplex PCR, while the TCRdb copy is restricted to in-frame clones and leaves out a portion. The table shows approximately 120,000 clones, with about 88% occurring only once. This specimen consisted of peripheral blood, obtained on day 0 of AZD1222 vaccination. Receptors were obtained from an adult in good health. The CDR3 runs from the conserved cysteine through the conserved F or W. Each record gives: J gene, clone size, V gene, D gene, CDR3 protein, CDR3 DNA. D genes are given only for firm matches. Rows may omit the clone size; those that give it use once, few, many or a size class.

j_gene: TRBJ2-1; abundance: -; v_gene: TRBV5-1; d_gene: -; CDR3aa: CASRMVLDGNEQFF; CDR3nt: TGCGCCAGCAGAATGGTGCTGGACGGCAATGAGCAGTTCTTC
j_gene: TRBJ1-2; abundance: -; v_gene: TRBV9; d_gene: -; CDR3aa: CASSVVAGHYGYTF; CDR3nt: TGTGCCAGCAGCGTAGTTGCAGGACACTATGGCTACACCTTC
j_gene: TRBJ1-1; abundance: once; v_gene: TRBV7-9; d_gene: TRBD1; CDR3aa: CASSPRGTGRSEAFF; CDR3nt: TGTGCCAGCAGCCCCAGGGGGACAGGGCGGTCTGAAGCTTTCTTT
j_gene: TRBJ2-1; abundance: -; v_gene: TRBV7-9; d_gene: TRBD2; CDR3aa: CASSLVEREGNEQFF; CDR3nt: TGTGCCAGCAGCTTAGTGGAGCGGGAGGGAAATGAGCAGTTCTTC
j_gene: TRBJ2-1; abundance: -; v_gene: TRBV5-5; d_gene: TRBD1; CDR3aa: CASSRPGTGEAEQFF; CDR3nt: TGTGCCAGCAGCCGTCCCGGGACAGGGGAGGCTGAGCAGTTCTTC
j_gene: TRBJ2-1; abundance: -; v_gene: TRBV14; d_gene: -; CDR3aa: CASSQARLADEQFF; CDR3nt: TGTGCCAGCAGCCAAGCGAGGCTAGCAGATGAGCAGTTCTTC
j_gene: TRBJ1-1; abundance: -; v_gene: TRBV13; d_gene: TRBD1; CDR3aa: CASSRDRANTEAFF; CDR3nt: TGTGCCAGCAGCCGCGACAGGGCGAACACTGAAGCTTTCTTT
j_gene: TRBJ2-7; abundance: -; v_gene: TRBV29-1; d_gene: TRBD2; CDR3aa: CSVAGGTILSYEQYF; CDR3nt: TGCAGCGTTGCGGGGGGGACCATTCTGTCGTACGAGCAGTACTTC
j_gene: TRBJ1-5; abundance: -; v_gene: TRBV6-1; d_gene: -; CDR3aa: CASSEGVGADQPQHF; CDR3nt: TGTGCCAGCAGTGAGGGGGTGGGGGCAGATCAGCCCCAGCATTTT
j_gene: TRBJ2-5; abundance: -; v_gene: TRBV20-1; d_gene: -; CDR3aa: CSARPQETQYF; CDR3nt: TGCAGTGCTAGACCGCAAGAGACCCAGTACTTC
j_gene: TRBJ1-2; abundance: -; v_gene: TRBV12-5; d_gene: -; CDR3aa: CASGNQGTGYGYTF; CDR3nt: TGTGCTAGTGGTAATCAGGGGACCGGCTATGGCTACACCTTC
j_gene: TRBJ2-1; abundance: -; v_gene: TRBV28; d_gene: TRBD2; CDR3aa: CASSSPGLARNEQFF; CDR3nt: TGTGCCAGCAGTTCCCCGGGACTAGCTAGAAATGAGCAGTTCTTC
j_gene: TRBJ2-5; abundance: -; v_gene: TRBV29-1; d_gene: -; CDR3aa: CSFYPGPFETQYF; CDR3nt: TGCAGCTTTTACCCGGGACCGTTCGAGACCCAGTACTTC
j_gene: TRBJ2-1; abundance: -; v_gene: TRBV11-3; d_gene: -; CDR3aa: CASSPPTVYNEQFF; CDR3nt: TGTGCCAGCAGCCCGCCGACAGTTTACAATGAGCAGTTCTTC
j_gene: TRBJ1-4; abundance: -; v_gene: TRBV2; d_gene: -; CDR3aa: CASSEAGGRHEKLFF; CDR3nt: TGTGCCAGCAGTGAAGCGGGGGGGCGACATGAAAAACTGTTTTTT
j_gene: TRBJ2-5; abundance: -; v_gene: TRBV6-5; d_gene: -; CDR3aa: CASSRTPRPQETQYF; CDR3nt: TGTGCCAGCAGTCGGACACCCCGGCCCCAAGAGACCCAGTACTTC
j_gene: TRBJ2-2; abundance: -; v_gene: TRBV5-1; d_gene: -; CDR3aa: CASSRGQGTGELFF; CDR3nt: TGCGCCAGCAGCCGGGGACAAGGGACCGGGGAGCTGTTTTTT
j_gene: TRBJ1-1; abundance: once; v_gene: TRBV1; d_gene: -; CDR3aa: CTSSQDGQGAPEAFF; CDR3nt: TGCACCAGCAGCCAAGACGGACAGGGGGCCCCTGAAGCTTTCTTT
j_gene: TRBJ2-2; abundance: few; v_gene: TRBV7-9; d_gene: TRBD2; CDR3aa: CASSLASGSGTGELFF; CDR3nt: TGTGCCAGCAGCTTAGCTAGCGGGAGTGGGACCGGGGAGCTGTTTTTT
j_gene: TRBJ2-1; abundance: -; v_gene: TRBV11-3; d_gene: -; CDR3aa: CASSPDPVHNEQFF; CDR3nt: TGTGCCAGCAGCCCCGACCCCGTCCACAATGAGCAGTTCTTC
j_gene: TRBJ2-7; abundance: -; v_gene: TRBV5-1; d_gene: -; CDR3aa: CASSLDRRSYEQYF; CDR3nt: TGCGCCAGCAGCTTAGACAGGAGATCCTACGAGCAGTACTTC
j_gene: TRBJ1-5; abundance: -; v_gene: TRBV4-1; d_gene: -; CDR3aa: CASSQIAGGNQPQHF; CDR3nt: TGCGCCAGCAGCCAAATTGCAGGTGGCAATCAGCCCCAGCATTTT